This T cell receptor beta chain was recovered during a study of CD4 and CD8 cells across lung adenocarcinoma regions. Via MiXCR, TCRdb re-called the PCR reads, giving one row per CDR3 protein. The profile shows 22,000 or so distinct CDR3 sequences, about 54% of them singletons. Samples came from patients with localized non-small cell lung adenocarcinoma. The V and J ends lost 7 bases and 0 bases, in that order; junction bases with no gene match: 14. The germline CDR1 and CDR2 sequences are MNHNS and SASEGT. The CDR3 consists of 18 residues. The sequencing sample was made of CD8+ T cells from the center of a lung tumor. This sequence was found in a female donor with lung adenocarcinoma. The CD4 and CD8 labels of this study may be unreliable. The gene calls are TRBV6-1 and TRBJ2-4, with 8 positions matching TRBD2. In DNA, the CDR3 is TGTGCCAGCACCCCCCGAGTAGCGGGGCTGGGAGCCAAAAACATTCAGTACTTC. Its protein is CASTPRVAGLGAKNIQYF.